The 21 T cell receptor beta chains given below trace back to one sample, sequenced in a study of blood T cell repertoires in COVID-19. TCRdb keeps only in-frame clones here, not all; method: immunoSEQ multiplex PCR. The sample carries over 150,000 clones, approximately 80% recorded once. Sequenced sample: peripheral blood. These receptors were taken from a woman aged 45 to 65 with acute or convalescent COVID-19.

This chain links TRBV5-1 with TRBJ1-4, with 9 bases fitting TRBD1. CDR1 is SGHRS and CDR2 is YFSETQ in the germline V gene. The ends lost 6 bases at V and 5 bases at J; junction bases unmatched: 5. This CDR3 is built from 14 residues. CDR3 protein: CASTLQGANEKLFF. In nucleotides, the CDR3 is TGCGCCAGCACCCTACAGGGGGCAAATGAAAAACTGTTTTTT. Based on the CDR3 plus reference TRBV5-1 and TRBJ1-4, the full variable domain is KAGVTQTPRYLIKTRGQQVTLSCSPISGHRSVSWYQQTPGQGLQFLFEYFSETQRNKGNFPGRFSGRQFSNSRSEMNVSTLELGDSALYLCASTLQGANEKLFFGSGTQLSVL.

The chain joins TRBV3-1 (or the pseudogene TRBV3-2) to TRBJ1-4; D uncertain. The CDR3 contains 14 residues. Between the trimmed V and J ends, which lost 0 bases and 8 bases, there was a span of 10 bases. Germline lookup yields CDR1 LGHDT and CDR2 YNNKEL (reference sequence). Written as DNA, the CDR3 is TGTGCCAGCAGCCAAGATTCCCGGTTAGAAAAACTGTTTTTT. Protein product: CASSQDSRLEKLFF.

This chain connects TRBV3-1 (or the pseudogene TRBV3-2) to TRBJ2-7; unclear D gene. The CDR3 loop spans 13 amino acids. Germline CDR1 LGHDT, CDR2 YNNKEL (reference sequence). Trimming removed 4 bases at V and 0 bases at J, with 7 bases between. The CDR3 DNA sequence: TGTGCCAGCAGCCTCACGGTCTCCTACGAGCAGTACTTC. Translation gives CASSLTVSYEQYF.

This chain connects TRBV7-2 to TRBJ2-5; 7 bases align to TRBD2. Germline lookup yields CDR1 SGHTA and CDR2 FQGNSA. This CDR3 has 18 residues. J gave up 0 bases and V 1 base, and 11 bases lay outside the gene matches. CDR3 coding DNA: TGTGCCAGCAGCTTAGGGTTCCCTGGGGGGGACTACCAAGAGACCCAGTACTTC. This codes for CASSLGFPGGDYQETQYF.

The V and J genes are TRBV4-2 and TRBJ2-3; 8 nucleotides align to TRBD2. V shed 1 base, J shed 15 bases, and the junction held 15 bases outside the gene matches. This CDR3 spans 15 amino acids. CDR1 and CDR2 from the germline V gene are LGHNA and YNFKEQ. Here the CDR3 DNA reads TGTGCCAGCAGCCAAGGGCTTAGCGGGGCCCTTCCCCAATATTTT. Translation gives CASSQGLSGALPQYF.

V and J are TRBV11-2 and TRBJ1-3; D gene ambiguous. The germline V and J ends were trimmed by 2 bases and 7 bases, with 9 bases remaining between them. The CDR3 sequence is 13 residues long. Per the germline V gene, CDR1 is SGHAT and CDR2 is FQNNGV. The CDR3 DNA reads as TGTGCCAGCAGCTTATATAATGCGAACACCATATATTTT. Its protein product is CASSLYNANTIYF.

CDR3 sequence reads: CASSLTGAANTGELFF. CDR3 in DNA: TGTGCCAGCAGTTTAACAGGGGCAGCGAACACCGGGGAGCTGTTTTTT. The genes are TRBV2 and TRBJ2-2; 7 nucleotides line up with TRBD1. Per germline, CDR1 SNHLY and CDR2 FYNNEI. The CDR3 spans 16 residues. V shed 5 bases and J 0 bases; nucleotides not matched to a gene: 6.

The rearrangement joins TRBV9 to TRBJ1-3, with 7 positions matching TRBD1. Looked up from germline, CDR1 is SGDLS and CDR2 is YYNGEE. V lost 3 bases and J lost 4; bases outside the gene matches: 1. The CDR3 covers 13 residues. The DNA for the CDR3 is TGTGCCAGCAGCGGGGACAGAGGAAACACCATATATTTT. This gives the protein CASSGDRGNTIYF.

This clone was seen more than once but under ten times. The chain links TRBV5-4 to TRBJ1-2; 10 nucleotides line up with TRBD1. The germline V gene has CDR1 SGHNT and CDR2 YYREEE (reference sequence). V lost 0 bases and J lost 5; bases outside the gene matches: 7. CDR3 size: 16 residues. The CDR3 coding sequence is TGTGCCAGCAGCTTGGGACAGGGGGCGGCGGTGTATGGCTACACCTTC. Its translation is CASSLGQGAAVYGYTF.

This clone came up a few times. The V and J genes are TRBV4-3 and TRBJ2-1, with no clear D. Trimming took 5 bases from V and 7 from J, leaving 12 bases between them. The germline CDR1 and CDR2 sequences are LGHNA and YSLEER. The CDR3 is 13 amino acids. DNA of the CDR3: TGCGCCAGCAGCATACGAAACACGAATGAGCAGTTCTTC. Translating it yields CASSIRNTNEQFF.

This clone has a single count. This chain connects TRBV6-6 to TRBJ1-1; D is perhaps TRBD1 (5 bases). Germline V gene data show CDR1 as MNHNY and CDR2 as SVGAGI (reference sequence). Trimming pared 5 bases from V and 2 bases from J, leaving 9 bases between. CDR3 length: 13 residues. The CDR3 loop is CASSDGHNTEAFF. The CDR3 DNA is TGTGCCAGCAGTGACGGACACAACACTGAAGCTTTCTTT.

This rearrangement joins TRBV5-1 to TRBJ2-1; D may be TRBD2 (6 bases). The CDR3 is 14 amino acids. Germline CDR1 SGHRS, CDR2 YFSETQ. Trimming cost V 7 bases and J 0 bases, with 11 bases left between them. Here the CDR3 DNA reads TGCGCCAGCGCCGACGGGAGCTCCTACAATGAGCAGTTCTTC. This sequence encodes CASADGSSYNEQFF.

The rearrangement uses TRBV5-1 and TRBJ2-1, with D unresolved. V was cut by 4 bases and J by 2 bases, with 10 bases left in between. The CDR3 extends over 14 amino acids. CDR1 is SGHRS and CDR2 is YFSETQ in the germline V gene. The CDR3 spells CASSTQEAYNEQFF. CDR3 sequence (DNA): TGCGCCAGCAGCACCCAAGAGGCCTACAATGAGCAGTTCTTC.

J is TRBJ1-5 and V is TRBV2; 7 bases match TRBD1. This CDR3 has 16 residues. V lost 8 bases, J lost 0 bases, and 10 bases stayed unmatched. CDR1 and CDR2 from the germline V gene are SNHLY and FYNNEI. CDR3 sequence (DNA): TGTGCCAGCTCTCGACAGGGAGATTATAGCAATCAGCCCCAGCATTTT. Protein product: CASSRQGDYSNQPQHF.

The chain couples TRBV11-2 to TRBJ1-1; 9 nucleotides match TRBD1. The CDR3 is 14 amino acids. Germline-derived CDR1 and CDR2 are SGHAT and FQNNGV. The J segment lost 6 bases and the V segment lost 4 bases, leaving 6 bases of the junction unmatched. The CDR3 is CASSSGQGRAEAFF. The CDR3 DNA sequence: TGTGCCAGCAGCTCGGGACAGGGACGAGCTGAAGCTTTCTTT.

V is TRBV18 and J is TRBJ1-1; weak D call: TRBD1 (6 bases). The CDR3 runs 14 residues. Germline values: CDR1 KGHSH, CDR2 LQKENI. The V end lost 3 bases, the J end lost 0 bases, and 8 bases lay between the germline ends. CDR3 sequence (DNA): TGTGCCAGCTCACCCTCAGGGGTGAACACTGAAGCTTTCTTT. This translates into CASSPSGVNTEAFF.

V is TRBV30 and J is TRBJ2-1, with a weak D call TRBD2 (7 bases). The germline V gene has CDR1 GTSNPN and CDR2 SVGIG (reference sequence). This CDR3 has 16 residues. The ends were cut back, 0 bases at V and 12 bases at J, with 24 bases in the middle. The CDR3 spells CAWSVLGTTVSRGQFF. CDR3 nucleotides: TGTGCCTGGAGTGTACTCGGGACTACCGTGTCCAGGGGGCAGTTCTTC.

The chain joins TRBV12-3 or TRBV12-4 to TRBJ1-1; 7 bases align to TRBD1. J gave up 5 bases and V 7 bases, and 7 bases lay outside the gene matches. CDR3 length equals 13 residues. CDR3 amino acids: CASKKTGQTEAFF. The CDR3 coding sequence is TGTGCCAGCAAAAAGACAGGGCAGACTGAAGCTTTCTTT.

The chain is built from TRBV6-2 or TRBV6-3 and TRBJ1-1; no firm D call. V lost 5 bases and J lost 1, with 20 bases in between. The CDR3 is 17 residues long. The germline V gene encodes CDR1 MNHEY and CDR2 SVGEGT. CDR3 protein: CASSQRGQERANTEAFF. DNA for the CDR3: TGTGCCAGCAGTCAACGCGGGCAAGAGCGTGCGAACACTGAAGCTTTCTTT.

In this sample, this clone turned up once. The V and J genes are TRBV5-6 and TRBJ1-1, with D perhaps matching TRBD1 (5 bases). The CDR3 has 13 residues. V was clipped by 0 bases and J by 7 bases, with 10 bases between them. Looked up from germline, CDR1 is SGHDT and CDR2 is YYEEEE. The CDR3 reads CASSLGGSGEAFF. The CDR3, as DNA: TGTGCCAGCAGCTTGGGGGGCAGTGGTGAAGCTTTCTTT.

This clone has more than one count but fewer than ten. This rearrangement joins TRBV3-1 (or the pseudogene TRBV3-2) to TRBJ2-3, with TRBD2 matching 11 bases. V was clipped by 1 base and J by 1 base; unmatched bases: 1. CDR1 LGHDT and CDR2 YNNKEL come from the germline V gene (reference sequence). This CDR3 is 16 amino acids long. The CDR3 DNA is TGTGCCAGCAGCCAAGTGACTAGCGGGGGCACAGATACGCAGTATTTT. This sequence encodes CASSQVTSGGTDTQYF.